This entry lists 3 T cell receptor beta chains sequenced from one sample in a study of T cell repertoires in cytomegalovirus infection. TCRdb re-called the reads with MiXCR, one entry per CDR3 protein. The repertoire includes 110,000 or so distinct CDR3 sequences, 30% to 35% of them detected once, and around 41% sits in the top ten. What these receptors recognize is not known. The source was CD8+ T cells from cultured PBMCs, collected from culture after CMV antigen stimulation. These receptor sequences come from a human donor in good health (CMV status not recorded). Some clones in this sample may be carry-over from other donors' samples.

J is TRBJ2-7 and V is TRBV28; 11 nucleotides agree with TRBD1. The V and J ends lost 5 bases and 2 bases, in that order; junction bases with no gene match: 2. Germline V gives CDR1 MDHEN, CDR2 SYDVKM. CDR3 length equals 14 residues. The CDR3 spells CASSRTGGAYEQYF. The CDR3 nucleotides are TGTGCCAGCAGTAGGACAGGGGGCGCCTACGAGCAGTACTTC.

The CDR3: CASSLRGSPSIEQFF. The CDR3 DNA reads as TGTGCCAGCAGCCTCCGGGGCTCCCCGTCCATTGAGCAGTTCTTC. The rearrangement joins TRBV7-9 to TRBJ2-1, with D perhaps given as TRBD1 or TRBD2 (5 bases each). The germline gives CDR1 SEHNR, CDR2 FQNEAQ (reference sequence). V lost 5 bases to trimming and J lost 9 bases, with 20 bases between them. The CDR3 is 15 residues long.

This chain uses TRBV19 with TRBJ2-7; D remains ambiguous. This CDR3 contains 14 residues. Trimming left V 9 bases short and J 5 bases short, with 20 bases between. The germline V gene encodes CDR1 LNHDA and CDR2 SQIVND (reference sequence). CDR3 nucleotide sequence: TGTGCCAGCAACCCGGGCCTCCTTTTGGACGAGCAGTACTTC. Its protein is CASNPGLLLDEQYF.